The rows below give T cell receptor beta chains drawn from one sample of a study of T cell responses to AZD1222 COVID-19 vaccine. Clones were sequenced by immunoSEQ multiplex PCR, and TCRdb holds only the in-frame ones, with some missing. This table holds 95,000 to 150,000 clones, about 91% found once. Specimen: peripheral blood, collected on day 0 of AZD1222 vaccination. The receptor set was obtained from an adult in good health. CDR3s include the opening cysteine and the closing phenylalanine or tryptophan. The order of the fields is D gene, V gene, CDR3 length, J gene, clone size, CDR3 DNA, CDR3 protein. A D gene is named only where the DNA matches it firmly. Part of the rows lack a size; the others show once, few, many or a class for expanded clones.

d_gene: TRBD2
v_gene: TRBV24-1
len: 15
j_gene: TRBJ2-2
abundance: -
CDR3nt: TGTGCCACCAGCGGGACTAGCAGTAACACCGGGGAGCTGTTTTTT
CDR3aa: CATSGTSSNTGELFF

d_gene: TRBD1
v_gene: TRBV7-6
len: 15
j_gene: TRBJ1-5
abundance: -
CDR3nt: TGTGCCAGCAGCTTGGACAGGGGATCCAATCAGCCCCAGCATTTT
CDR3aa: CASSLDRGSNQPQHF

d_gene: TRBD1
v_gene: TRBV19
len: 14
j_gene: TRBJ1-2
abundance: -
CDR3nt: TGTGCCAGTAGTATCGGGACAGGGGGCGAGGGCTACACCTTC
CDR3aa: CASSIGTGGEGYTF

d_gene: -
v_gene: TRBV12-3/TRBV12-4
len: 12
j_gene: TRBJ1-2
abundance: -
CDR3nt: TGTGCCAGCAGTTTGAGGGGTTATGGCTACACCTTC
CDR3aa: CASSLRGYGYTF

d_gene: -
v_gene: TRBV7-8
len: 15
j_gene: TRBJ1-5
abundance: -
CDR3nt: TGTGCCAGCAGCTTAATGGGGGAAGGGAATCAGCCCCAGCATTTT
CDR3aa: CASSLMGEGNQPQHF

d_gene: TRBD1
v_gene: TRBV11-2
len: 12
j_gene: TRBJ1-1
abundance: -
CDR3nt: TGTGCCAGCAGCCCCGGGACAGTTGAAGCTTTCTTT
CDR3aa: CASSPGTVEAFF

d_gene: TRBD1
v_gene: TRBV5-1
len: 13
j_gene: TRBJ1-4
abundance: -
CDR3nt: TGCGCCAGCGGGACAGACTCTAATGAAAAACTGTTTTTT
CDR3aa: CASGTDSNEKLFF

d_gene: TRBD1
v_gene: TRBV19
len: 15
j_gene: TRBJ2-3
abundance: -
CDR3nt: TGTGCCAGTAGGGACAGGGGGCTTAGCACAGATACGCAGTATTTT
CDR3aa: CASRDRGLSTDTQYF

d_gene: -
v_gene: TRBV5-1
len: 13
j_gene: TRBJ2-1
abundance: once
CDR3nt: TGCGCCAGCAGCTTAAGCTCCTACAATGAGCAGTTCTTC
CDR3aa: CASSLSSYNEQFF

d_gene: TRBD2
v_gene: TRBV6-1
len: 16
j_gene: TRBJ2-1
abundance: -
CDR3nt: TGTGCCAGCAGTGCGCGGACTAGCGGGGGGAGGAATGAGCAGTTCTTC
CDR3aa: CASSARTSGGRNEQFF

d_gene: TRBD1
v_gene: TRBV27
len: 16
j_gene: TRBJ1-2
abundance: -
CDR3nt: TGTGCCAGCAGCCGACAGGGTGGCCACTCTAACTATGGCTACACCTTC
CDR3aa: CASSRQGGHSNYGYTF

d_gene: TRBD1
v_gene: TRBV18
len: 15
j_gene: TRBJ2-1
abundance: -
CDR3nt: TGTGCCAGCTCCCGGGGCGACAGGGAGTCGAATGAGCAGTTCTTC
CDR3aa: CASSRGDRESNEQFF

d_gene: TRBD2
v_gene: TRBV2
len: 16
j_gene: TRBJ2-1
abundance: -
CDR3nt: TGTGCCAGCAGTGAATGGGCGGGGGGGCTGTACAATGAGCAGTTCTTC
CDR3aa: CASSEWAGGLYNEQFF

d_gene: TRBD2
v_gene: TRBV7-2
len: 15
j_gene: TRBJ2-7
abundance: -
CDR3nt: TGTGCCAGCAGCTTAGGGGGACTAGCGGACTACGAGCAGTACTTC
CDR3aa: CASSLGGLADYEQYF

d_gene: -
v_gene: TRBV18
len: 13
j_gene: TRBJ1-4
abundance: -
CDR3nt: TGTGCCAGCTCACCTTTCAGTCGGGAAAAACTGTTTTTT
CDR3aa: CASSPFSREKLFF

d_gene: TRBD2
v_gene: TRBV7-9
len: 16
j_gene: TRBJ2-5
abundance: -
CDR3nt: TGTGCCAGCAGCGCCCAAGGGCTAGCGGCATGGGAGACCCAGTACTTC
CDR3aa: CASSAQGLAAWETQYF

d_gene: -
v_gene: TRBV11-2
len: 16
j_gene: TRBJ2-2
abundance: -
CDR3nt: TGTGCCAGCAGCCCCCGGGGGGCGCGGGGGCGCGCTGGGCTGTTTTTT
CDR3aa: CASSPRGARGRAGLFF

d_gene: TRBD1
v_gene: TRBV6-5
len: 15
j_gene: TRBJ2-7
abundance: -
CDR3nt: TGTGCCAGCAGGACAGGGGGCCAAACAAACTACGAGCAGTACTTC
CDR3aa: CASRTGGQTNYEQYF

d_gene: -
v_gene: TRBV27
len: 13
j_gene: TRBJ1-2
abundance: -
CDR3nt: TGTGCCAGCAGTTTACGGGGGTTATATGGCTACACCTTC
CDR3aa: CASSLRGLYGYTF

d_gene: -
v_gene: TRBV2
len: 15
j_gene: TRBJ1-1
abundance: -
CDR3nt: TGTGCCAGCAGTGAAGCGAGGACAGCGAACACTGAAGCTTTCTTT
CDR3aa: CASSEARTANTEAFF

d_gene: -
v_gene: TRBV7-9
len: 15
j_gene: TRBJ2-3
abundance: -
CDR3nt: TGTGCCAGCAGCTTAGCGGGGGCCCTATCAGATACGCAGTATTTT
CDR3aa: CASSLAGALSDTQYF

d_gene: -
v_gene: TRBV29-1
len: 14
j_gene: TRBJ1-2
abundance: -
CDR3nt: TGCAGCGTTGGAGCGACAGACACTAACTATGGCTACACCTTC
CDR3aa: CSVGATDTNYGYTF

d_gene: TRBD1
v_gene: TRBV2
len: 14
j_gene: TRBJ1-5
abundance: -
CDR3nt: TGTGCCAGCAGTGGGACAGGGAGGAATCAGCCCCAGCATTTT
CDR3aa: CASSGTGRNQPQHF

d_gene: TRBD1
v_gene: TRBV6-1
len: 16
j_gene: TRBJ1-5
abundance: -
CDR3nt: TGTGCCAGCAGTGAAGCGTTGGGACAGGGGAAATTGCCCCAGCATTTT
CDR3aa: CASSEALGQGKLPQHF

d_gene: -
v_gene: TRBV30
len: 18
j_gene: TRBJ2-1
abundance: -
CDR3nt: TGTGCCTGGAATCACTGGGGGCGGGGGCGCTTTTCCTACAATGAGCAGTTCTTC
CDR3aa: CAWNHWGRGRFSYNEQFF

d_gene: -
v_gene: TRBV7-3
len: 14
j_gene: TRBJ2-3
abundance: -
CDR3nt: TGTGCCAGCAGCTCACATCTTAGCACAGATACGCAGTATTTT
CDR3aa: CASSSHLSTDTQYF

d_gene: TRBD1
v_gene: TRBV30
len: 13
j_gene: TRBJ1-1
abundance: once
CDR3nt: TGTGCCTGGAGGGGACAGGGAGACACTGAAGCTTTCTTT
CDR3aa: CAWRGQGDTEAFF

d_gene: TRBD1
v_gene: TRBV3-1/TRBV3-2
len: 16
j_gene: TRBJ1-1
abundance: -
CDR3nt: TGTGCCAGCAGCCAAGTAACAGGGGGCATTAACACTGAAGCTTTCTTT
CDR3aa: CASSQVTGGINTEAFF

d_gene: -
v_gene: TRBV20-1
len: 11
j_gene: TRBJ1-2
abundance: -
CDR3nt: TGCAGTGCTGAGGAGGGTGGCGGCTACACCTTC
CDR3aa: CSAEEGGGYTF

d_gene: TRBD2
v_gene: TRBV18
len: 16
j_gene: TRBJ2-1
abundance: -
CDR3nt: TGTGCCAGCTCACCGCCTAGCGGGAGTTTATACAATGAGCAGTTCTTC
CDR3aa: CASSPPSGSLYNEQFF

d_gene: -
v_gene: TRBV3-1/TRBV3-2
len: 15
j_gene: TRBJ1-5
abundance: -
CDR3nt: TGTGCCAGCAGCTATAGGACGGGTAGCAATCAGCCCCAGCATTTT
CDR3aa: CASSYRTGSNQPQHF

d_gene: -
v_gene: TRBV6-6
len: 14
j_gene: TRBJ2-7
abundance: once
CDR3nt: TGTGCCAGCAGTTACCCGATGGGGGCCTACGAGCAGTACTTC
CDR3aa: CASSYPMGAYEQYF

d_gene: -
v_gene: TRBV11-2
len: 13
j_gene: TRBJ2-2
abundance: -
CDR3nt: TGTGCCAGCAGCATCCTAGACACCGGGGAGCTGTTTTTT
CDR3aa: CASSILDTGELFF

d_gene: TRBD2
v_gene: TRBV7-9
len: 16
j_gene: TRBJ2-2
abundance: -
CDR3nt: TGTGCCAGCAGCACCTCTAGCGGACTGAACACCGGGGAGCTGTTTTTT
CDR3aa: CASSTSSGLNTGELFF

d_gene: -
v_gene: TRBV7-2
len: 14
j_gene: TRBJ1-5
abundance: -
CDR3nt: TGTGCCAGCAGCATCGACAGTAGCAATCAGCCCCAGCATTTT
CDR3aa: CASSIDSSNQPQHF